A selection of T cell receptor beta chains follows, all from one sample in a study of OX40 agonist ivuxolimab in advanced cancers. Method: immunoSEQ multiplex PCR; TCRdb's copy keeps in-frame clones and lacks some. The sample lists 60,000 to 70,000 clones, roughly 87% occurring once. The material sequenced was CD4+ or CD8+ T cells sorted from blood, taken in a trial of the OX40 agonist ivuxolimab. The receptors come from an adult with an advanced solid tumor such as melanoma, head and neck, liver or kidney cancer. Each CDR3 is given with its conserved first and last residue. The D gene is left open where the match is weak. Rows give clone size only sometimes, using once, few, many, or a class for an expanded clone.

>.|TRBV9|TRBJ2-7|TRBD2
CASSVVAGDRYEQYF
TGTGCCAGCAGCGTGGTAGCGGGGGATCGCTACGAGCAGTACTTC
>once|TRBV7-2|TRBJ2-5|.
CASSSSQGGAGTQYF
TGTGCCAGCAGCTCCTCCCAAGGTGGGGCGGGGACCCAGTACTTC
>once|TRBV29-1|TRBJ1-2|.
CSVEGLGKGYTF
TGCAGCGTTGAGGGCCTGGGAAAAGGCTACACCTTC
>few|TRBV18|TRBJ2-6|TRBD1
CASSPGTEALSGANVLTF
TGTGCCAGCTCACCTGGGACAGAGGCCCTCTCTGGGGCCAACGTCCTGACTTTC
>.|TRBV28|TRBJ2-7|TRBD2
CASSLQASGRNEQYF
TGTGCCAGCAGTTTACAGGCTAGCGGGAGGAACGAGCAGTACTTC
>.|TRBV7-2|TRBJ1-5|.
CASSLEVGRNQPQHF
TGTGCCAGCAGCTTAGAAGTTGGACGCAATCAGCCCCAGCATTTT
>once|TRBV14|TRBJ2-1|.
CASSQDHFAVQYNEQFF
TGTGCCAGCAGCCAAGACCATTTCGCAGTACAGTACAATGAGCAGTTCTTC
>.|TRBV6-6|TRBJ2-5|TRBD1
CASSDSGTGGETQYF
TGTGCCAGCAGTGACTCCGGGACAGGGGGAGAGACCCAGTACTTC
>.|TRBV23-1|TRBJ2-5|TRBD2
CASSPNLAGGRETQYF
TGCGCCAGCAGTCCCAATCTAGCGGGGGGGCGAGAGACCCAGTACTTC
>.|TRBV4-3|TRBJ2-5|.
CASSQTRTRETQYF
TGCGCCAGCAGCCAAACAAGGACAAGAGAGACCCAGTACTTC
>.|TRBV5-1|TRBJ1-2|.
CASSTEGTANYGYTF
TGCGCCAGCAGCACCGAAGGGACGGCTAACTATGGCTACACCTTC
>.|TRBV6-5|TRBJ2-1|TRBD2
CASSYSKLAGVDEQFF
TGTGCCAGCAGTTACTCGAAACTAGCGGGGGTGGATGAGCAGTTCTTC
>.|TRBV28|TRBJ2-2|TRBD1
CASSRDRVLSTGELFF
TGTGCCAGCAGCCGGGACAGGGTATTGTCCACCGGGGAGCTGTTTTTT
>.|TRBV6-1|TRBJ2-7|.
CASSEAHSYEQYF
TGTGCCAGCAGTGAAGCGCACAGCTACGAGCAGTACTTC
>few|TRBV7-2|TRBJ2-1|.
CASSLIAGEQFF
TGTGCCAGCAGCTTAATCGCCGGTGAGCAGTTCTTC
>.|TRBV14|TRBJ1-1|TRBD1
CASSRGQGRTEAFF
TGTGCCAGCAGCCGAGGACAGGGGAGGACTGAAGCTTTCTTT
>.|TRBV5-1|TRBJ2-1|.
CASSLARTTYNEQFF
TGCGCCAGCAGCTTGGCACGGACTACCTACAATGAGCAGTTCTTC
>.|TRBV15|TRBJ1-4|.
CATSRDHANEKLFF
TGTGCCACCAGCAGAGATCACGCTAATGAAAAACTGTTTTTT
>.|TRBV6-5|TRBJ1-2|.
CASADRTYGYTF
TGTGCCAGCGCCGACAGGACTTATGGCTACACCTTC
>.|TRBV5-6|TRBJ2-5|TRBD1
CASSSDRGGETQYF
TGTGCCAGCAGCTCAGACAGGGGTGGGGAGACCCAGTACTTC
>.|TRBV4-3|TRBJ2-5|.
CASSQDFQAGRETQYF
TGCGCCAGCAGCCAAGATTTCCAGGCTGGTCGAGAGACCCAGTACTTC
>.|TRBV7-2|TRBJ2-3|.
CASSPQVSGTDTQYF
TGTGCCAGCAGCCCCCAGGTCAGCGGCACAGATACGCAGTATTTT
>.|TRBV7-2|TRBJ2-5|.
CASSSDDGETQYF
TGTGCCAGCAGCTCGGACGACGGAGAGACCCAGTACTTC
>.|TRBV7-9|TRBJ1-4|.
CASSPWGSTNEKLFF
TGTGCCAGCAGCCCGTGGGGTTCAACTAATGAAAAACTGTTTTTT
>.|TRBV10-3|TRBJ1-5|TRBD1
CAIRPTGDDNQPQHF
TGTGCCATCAGACCAACAGGGGACGACAATCAGCCCCAGCATTTT
>.|TRBV7-8|TRBJ2-7|TRBD2
CASSLSDRGLAGGGRRNEQYF
TGTGCCAGCAGCTTATCGGATCGAGGACTAGCGGGAGGTGGGCGGAGAAACGAGCAGTACTTC
>.|TRBV11-2|TRBJ2-5|.
CASSFGQQETQYF
TGTGCCAGCAGCTTCGGACAGCAAGAGACCCAGTACTTC
>.|TRBV21-1|TRBJ2-7|.
CASSKVGSAQGNYEQYF
TGTGCCAGCAGCAAAGTAGGGAGTGCGCAGGGAAATTACGAGCAGTACTTC
>.|TRBV5-6|TRBJ1-5|.
CASSWGRISNQPQHF
TGTGCCAGCAGCTGGGGACGGATTAGCAATCAGCCCCAGCATTTT